This TCR beta chain emerged from a study of CXCR3-negative and CXCR3-positive naive CD8 T cells. Study overall: About 140 million TRB reads were obtained overall (about 1.5 +/- 0.3 million per library). Study outcomes and limitations: Diversity ran similarly high across both naive subsets but far lower in memory CD8+ cells. Memory cells diverged, while naive CXCR3-positive and CXCR3-negative cells had similar TRBV-TRBJ usage. CXCR3-positive naive cells carried more hydrophobic TRB CDR3s than CXCR3-negative ones.

The study made its TRB cDNA libraries by 5' RACE, adding UMI labels. After re-calling the 5' RACE reads, TCRdb lists one entry per CDR3 protein, DNA absent. Its table lists around 50,000 distinct CDR3 sequences. A word on this clonotype: The antigen remains undetermined.

The origin of this receptor is a human donor in good health. Some clones in this sample may be carry-over from other donors' samples. The sample taken for sequencing was naive CXCR3+ CD8+ T cells from blood. Noted subset: CD45RO-CCR7+CD27+CD95- naive CD8+ T cells expressing CXCR3 (TNR3+).

CDR3 residues: CSVEEQGWETQYF. This chain connects TRBV29-1 to TRBJ2-5. The CDR3 is 13 amino acids. Germline V gene data show CDR1 as SQVTM and CDR2 as ANQGSEA.